The 7 T cell receptor beta chains given below trace back to one sample, sequenced in a study of T cells in Graves' hyperthyroidism and ophthalmopathy. Amplified TCR beta CDR3 regions came from RNA transcripts. A set of HTBI primers served as the primers for a first-round RT-PCR of the TCR CDR3. TCRdb re-derived calls from the multiplex PCR reads in MiXCR, one entry per CDR3 protein. The sample records 300,000 to 450,000 distinct CDR3 sequences, 15% to 20% being singletons. Sequenced sample: blood. The receptors here all came from a woman in her thirties or forties with Graves' ophthalmopathy.

This clonotype was found many times. The chain joins TRBV4-1 to TRBJ2-5; 11 nucleotides match TRBD2. The ends lost 4 bases at V and 4 bases at J; junction bases unmatched: 17. Germline assignment: CDR1 MGHRA and CDR2 YSYEKL. This CDR3 is 19 amino acids long. The CDR3 region has the DNA TGCGCCAGCAGCCTGGAAGTAGCGGGAGGGCCGGTTCGTTTAGAGACCCAGTACTTC. It translates to CASSLEVAGGPVRLETQYF.

The chain uses TRBV6-2 or TRBV6-3 and TRBJ1-5; 8 nucleotides match TRBD1. The CDR3 length is 14 residues. Germline V gene data show CDR1 as MNHEY and CDR2 as SVGEGT. The V gene end was trimmed by 2 bases and the J gene end by 9 bases; junction bases not matched to a gene: 6. The CDR3 coding sequence is TGTGCCAGCAGTTACACCGGACAGGGAAGGCCCCAGCATTTT. Its protein is CASSYTGQGRPQHF.

This clonotype was seen ten or more times. The genes are TRBV19 and TRBJ2-2; possibly TRBD1 for D (6 bases). Between the trimmed V and J ends, which lost 1 base and 7 bases, there was a span of 13 bases. The CDR3 is 15 residues long. Germline CDR1 and CDR2: LNHDA and SQIVND (reference sequence). The chain's CDR3 is CASSIGTDADGELFF. CDR3 nucleotides: TGTGCCAGTAGTATAGGGACAGATGCCGACGGGGAGCTGTTTTTT.

This clonotype was seen ten or more times. The chain combines TRBV30 with TRBJ2-2; maybe TRBD1 (6 bases). Trimming stripped 3 bases from V and 3 bases from J, with 11 bases between. CDR3 size: 14 residues. Germline assignment: CDR1 GTSNPN and CDR2 SVGIG (reference sequence). CDR3 sequence: CAWRVTGYTGELFF. In nucleotides, the CDR3 is TGTGCCTGGAGAGTGACAGGCTACACCGGGGAGCTGTTTTTT.

This chain links TRBV6-1 with TRBJ2-2; tentatively, D is TRBD2 (5 bases). Germline CDR1 MNHNS, CDR2 SASEGT. Trimming stripped 4 bases from V and 4 bases from J, with 10 bases between. The length of the CDR3 is 14 residues. CDR3 sequence reads: CASSALLATGELFF. CDR3 coding DNA: TGTGCCAGCAGTGCCCTCCTAGCCACCGGGGAGCTGTTTTTT.

This chain joins TRBV4-3 and TRBJ2-7, with 7 bases lining up with TRBD1. The length of the CDR3 is 16 residues. V lost 1 base, J lost 2 bases, and 8 bases stayed unmatched. Germline loops: CDR1 LGHNA, CDR2 YSLEER. The CDR3 nucleotides are TGCGCCAGCAGCCAAGGGACAGGCGTCCGCGCCTACGAGCAGTACTTC. As protein: CASSQGTGVRAYEQYF.

This clonotype was counted at least ten times. A much larger clone lies a single base off, so this may be a read error. The rearrangement links TRBV28 to TRBJ2-5, with D possibly TRBD1 on 6 matching bases. V lost 6 bases to trimming and J lost 1 base, with 12 bases between them. Per the germline V gene, CDR1 is MDHEN and CDR2 is SYDVKM. CDR3 length equals 14 residues. The CDR3 sequence: CASSLPTGQETQYF. Written as DNA, the CDR3 is TGTGCCAGCAGCCTCCCGACAGGCCAAGAGACCCAGTACTTC.